The rows below give T cell receptor beta chains drawn from one sample of a study of blood T cells in healthy people across ages. TCRdb recomputed calls from the 5' RACE reads with MiXCR, one row per CDR3 protein. The profile shows over 1,500,000 distinct CDR3 sequences, roughly 50% of them singletons. The sequencing input was blood. Receptors originate from a woman aged 40 to 49 in good health. CDR3s include the opening cysteine and the closing phenylalanine or tryptophan.

v_call	j_call	cdr3_aa
TRBV6-5	TRBJ2-1	CASGAAASYNEQFF
TRBV6-2/TRBV6-3	TRBJ2-3	CASSYPNPGGDTQYF
TRBV28	TRBJ2-7	CASTPGGLYYEQYF
TRBV6-2/TRBV6-3	.	CASSYSHLSGGREETQYF
TRBV4-3	TRBJ2-7	CASSQDHAGLSSYEQYF
TRBV27	.	CASRFRKLETQYF
TRBV27	TRBJ2-7	CASTLGTEQYF
TRBV27	TRBJ2-5	CASSSPLGARETQYF
TRBV7-2	TRBJ1-2	CASSLEPAYGYTF
TRBV20-1	TRBJ2-1	CSGAAVYNEQFF
TRBV4-2	TRBJ2-3	CASRTLGGRGADTQYF
TRBV9	TRBJ1-2	CASSVGQVGYTF
TRBV4-3	TRBJ1-1	CASRQGGSGTEAFF
TRBV6-5	TRBJ2-2	CAGSYDRGNTGELFF
TRBV4-1	TRBJ1-1	CASSPGKGVNTEAFF
TRBV7-2	TRBJ1-4	CASSFGTARNEKLFF
TRBV11-2	.	CASSRLGGVEQYF
TRBV20-1	TRBJ2-1	CSASKDNEQFF
TRBV20-1	TRBJ2-7	CSAGPIKAYEQYF
TRBV3-1	TRBJ1-2	CASSQAGAADGYTF
TRBV6-1	TRBJ1-2	CASSELRGGGYTF
TRBV6-6	TRBJ2-4	CASRTPRQGLNIQYF
TRBV7-2	TRBJ2-7	CASSPTNSYEQYF
TRBV5-1	TRBJ2-2	CASSEGLAGATGELFF
TRBV7-2	TRBJ2-1	CATWDPTYNEQFF
TRBV20-1	TRBJ1-5	CSATYAGKTDQPQHF
TRBV20-1	TRBJ1-2	CSVGGQQYDNYGYTF
TRBV28	TRBJ1-6	CASSANFGVPSPLHF
TRBV2	TRBJ2-6	CASKRERVTSGANVLTF
TRBV27	TRBJ2-5	CASLRGGEQYF
TRBV20-1	TRBJ1-2	CSARGRQRINTF
TRBV3-1	TRBJ2-7	CASSQDGALAIYEQYF
TRBV20-1	TRBJ2-7	CSRSRGSSYEQYF
TRBV4-2	TRBJ2-1	CASSQTSGGALENEQFF
TRBV3-1	TRBJ2-1	CASSQTGGTRGMSEQFF
TRBV4-1	TRBJ1-4	CASSQGSGPNEKLFF
TRBV12-3/TRBV12-4	TRBJ2-1	CASRHRQGAPPYRINEQFF
TRBV14	TRBJ2-3	CASSRAGNTDTQYF
TRBV2	TRBJ1-2	CASSDAGAGLYGYTF
TRBV4-3	TRBJ1-2	CASSQVYGQGAYYGYTF
TRBV29-1	TRBJ1-2	CSVKDVSNYGYTF
TRBV9	TRBJ2-1	CASSPYIANYNEQFF
TRBV27	TRBJ2-5	CTSLEGLATQETQYF
TRBV5-1	TRBJ2-6	CASSLEGGLANVLTF
TRBV7-2	TRBJ2-3	CASSLDPRRDTQYF
TRBV6-6	TRBJ1-2	CASSPGTAIYGYTF
TRBV6-2/TRBV6-3	TRBJ2-5	CATIGSQEKTTQETQYF